Listed below are T cell receptor beta chains from one sample, sequenced in a study of OX40 agonist ivuxolimab in advanced cancers. Some clones are missing from TCRdb's copy, which holds only in-frame ones; the method was immunoSEQ multiplex PCR. Here the sample spans under 20,000 clones, roughly 73% being singletons. This specimen consisted of CD4+ or CD8+ T cells sorted from blood, obtained in a trial of the OX40 agonist ivuxolimab. These receptors were collected from an adult with an advanced solid tumor such as melanoma, head and neck, liver or kidney cancer. CDR3s include the opening cysteine and the closing phenylalanine or tryptophan. D genes are given only for firm matches. Clone size is given for some rows only: seen once, a few or many times, or a class if the clone is expanded.

cdr3_length: 15
d_call: NA
clone_size: few
v_call: TRBV9
j_call: TRBJ1-2
cdr3_nt: TGTGCCAGCAGCGTAACTATCAGTTCTAACTATGGCTACACCTTC
cdr3_aa: CASSVTISSNYGYTF

cdr3_length: 13
d_call: NA
clone_size: NA
v_call: TRBV9
j_call: TRBJ2-2
cdr3_nt: TGTGCCAGCAGTGGATGGGAAACCGGGGAGCTGTTTTTT
cdr3_aa: CASSGWETGELFF

cdr3_length: 14
d_call: NA
clone_size: once
v_call: TRBV27
j_call: TRBJ1-1
cdr3_nt: TGTGCCAGCAGTTTCGGGGGTACTAACACTGAAGCTTTCTTT
cdr3_aa: CASSFGGTNTEAFF

cdr3_length: 14
d_call: TRBD1
clone_size: NA
v_call: TRBV27
j_call: TRBJ1-6
cdr3_nt: TGTGCCAGCAGTTTAGAGGGGGCAAGTTCACCCCTCCACTTT
cdr3_aa: CASSLEGASSPLHF

cdr3_length: 17
d_call: TRBD1
clone_size: few
v_call: TRBV5-8
j_call: TRBJ1-2
cdr3_nt: TGTGCCAGCAGCTTGGATCATGCGACAGGGGCCCTGGAAGGCTACACCTTC
cdr3_aa: CASSLDHATGALEGYTF

cdr3_length: 13
d_call: NA
clone_size: NA
v_call: TRBV2
j_call: TRBJ1-2
cdr3_nt: TGTGCCAGCAGTGAAGGCTTGGGAAACGGCTACACCTTC
cdr3_aa: CASSEGLGNGYTF

cdr3_length: 16
d_call: NA
clone_size: few
v_call: TRBV27
j_call: TRBJ1-1
cdr3_nt: TGTGCCAGCAGTTTAGATTCGGGGGTCGGGAACACTGAAGCTTTCTTT
cdr3_aa: CASSLDSGVGNTEAFF

cdr3_length: 13
d_call: NA
clone_size: NA
v_call: TRBV11-3
j_call: TRBJ1-2
cdr3_nt: TGTGCCAGCAGCCAGGGAGTTAACTATGGCTACACCTTC
cdr3_aa: CASSQGVNYGYTF

cdr3_length: 15
d_call: TRBD1
clone_size: NA
v_call: TRBV5-5
j_call: TRBJ2-3
cdr3_nt: TGTGCCAGCAGCTCGGCCGTAGGGGGCGCAGATACGCAGTATTTT
cdr3_aa: CASSSAVGGADTQYF

cdr3_length: 15
d_call: NA
clone_size: NA
v_call: TRBV7-9
j_call: TRBJ2-7
cdr3_nt: TGTGCCAGCAGCTTAAGTCACAGGCCCACCTACGAGCAGTACTTC
cdr3_aa: CASSLSHRPTYEQYF

cdr3_length: 16
d_call: TRBD2
clone_size: NA
v_call: TRBV7-9
j_call: TRBJ2-7
cdr3_nt: TGTGCCAGCAGCTTAGTAGAGACTAGCGGGACCTACGAGCAGTACTTC
cdr3_aa: CASSLVETSGTYEQYF

cdr3_length: 16
d_call: NA
clone_size: NA
v_call: TRBV19
j_call: TRBJ2-3
cdr3_nt: TGTGCCAGTAGTACGGGACATGGTTACCGCACAGATACGCAGTATTTT
cdr3_aa: CASSTGHGYRTDTQYF

cdr3_length: 15
d_call: NA
clone_size: NA
v_call: TRBV10-1
j_call: TRBJ2-5
cdr3_nt: TGCGCCAGCAGTGAGTCGACTTGGGGGCAGGAGACCCAGTACTTC
cdr3_aa: CASSESTWGQETQYF

cdr3_length: 13
d_call: TRBD1
clone_size: NA
v_call: TRBV11-2
j_call: TRBJ1-5
cdr3_nt: TGTGCCAGCAGGCAGGGGGCGGGTCAGCCCCAGCATTTT
cdr3_aa: CASRQGAGQPQHF

cdr3_length: 19
d_call: TRBD2
clone_size: NA
v_call: TRBV13
j_call: TRBJ2-1
cdr3_nt: TGTGCCAGCAGCTTCACCGGGACTAGCGGGTTCCACTCCTACAATGAGCAGTTCTTC
cdr3_aa: CASSFTGTSGFHSYNEQFF

cdr3_length: 13
d_call: NA
clone_size: NA
v_call: TRBV18
j_call: TRBJ1-1
cdr3_nt: TGTGCCAGCTCACCACCGATTGAAACTGAAGCTTTCTTT
cdr3_aa: CASSPPIETEAFF

cdr3_length: 14
d_call: NA
clone_size: NA
v_call: TRBV10-2
j_call: TRBJ1-5
cdr3_nt: TGCGCCAGCAGTGAGAGCAGGGTAATTCAGCCCCAGCATTTT
cdr3_aa: CASSESRVIQPQHF

cdr3_length: 20
d_call: TRBD1
clone_size: once
v_call: TRBV5-1
j_call: TRBJ2-3
cdr3_nt: TGCGCCAGCAGCTTGGCCGACGGACAGGGGCCCCCTGCTAGCACAGATACGCAGTATTTT
cdr3_aa: CASSLADGQGPPASTDTQYF

cdr3_length: 15
d_call: TRBD1
clone_size: NA
v_call: TRBV27
j_call: TRBJ1-2
cdr3_nt: TGTGCCAGCAGCTTACAGCAGGGGGTAGGCTATGGCTACACCTTC
cdr3_aa: CASSLQQGVGYGYTF

cdr3_length: 16
d_call: NA
clone_size: NA
v_call: TRBV5-4
j_call: TRBJ2-7
cdr3_nt: TGTGCCAGCAGCTTTGAACAGGGTGAGGTCGCCTACGAGCAGTACTTC
cdr3_aa: CASSFEQGEVAYEQYF

cdr3_length: 15
d_call: NA
clone_size: NA
v_call: TRBV5-6
j_call: TRBJ1-6
cdr3_nt: TGTGCCAGCAGCTTGGGGGGGTCTCATAATTCACCCCTCCACTTT
cdr3_aa: CASSLGGSHNSPLHF

cdr3_length: 17
d_call: NA
clone_size: once
v_call: TRBV27
j_call: TRBJ2-7
cdr3_nt: TGTGCCAGCAGTTTATCCCACGGGTTCGGGCAACTCTACGAGCAGTACTTC
cdr3_aa: CASSLSHGFGQLYEQYF

cdr3_length: 15
d_call: TRBD2
clone_size: NA
v_call: TRBV2
j_call: TRBJ2-1
cdr3_nt: TGTGCCAGCAGCGCACGGGGGGGGTCTTACAATGAGCAGTTCTTC
cdr3_aa: CASSARGGSYNEQFF

cdr3_length: 15
d_call: TRBD1
clone_size: NA
v_call: TRBV27
j_call: TRBJ1-1
cdr3_nt: TGTGCCAGCAGTTTTGTGGCCCCTTCAAGGGACAGAGCTTTCTTT
cdr3_aa: CASSFVAPSRDRAFF

cdr3_length: 15
d_call: TRBD1
clone_size: NA
v_call: TRBV28
j_call: TRBJ1-5
cdr3_nt: TGTGCCAGCAGACTTGGGACAGGCGTCGATCAGCCCCAGCATTTT
cdr3_aa: CASRLGTGVDQPQHF

cdr3_length: 16
d_call: NA
clone_size: NA
v_call: TRBV7-8
j_call: TRBJ2-4
cdr3_nt: TGTGCCAGCAGCTTAGTAGGGGGTGACAGTACTGACATTCAGTACTTC
cdr3_aa: CASSLVGGDSTDIQYF

cdr3_length: 10
d_call: NA
clone_size: few
v_call: TRBV6-5
j_call: TRBJ2-7
cdr3_nt: TGTGCCACTTGGCCCTACGAGCAGTACTTC
cdr3_aa: CATWPYEQYF

cdr3_length: 17
d_call: NA
clone_size: NA
v_call: TRBV4-3
j_call: TRBJ1-1
cdr3_nt: TGCGCCAGCAGCCAAGATTTGGGGGGGGTAATGGACACTGAAGCTTTCTTT
cdr3_aa: CASSQDLGGVMDTEAFF

cdr3_length: 14
d_call: NA
clone_size: NA
v_call: TRBV19
j_call: TRBJ2-2
cdr3_nt: TGTGCCAGTACCTCGGGCCTTAACACCGGGGAGCTGTTTTTT
cdr3_aa: CASTSGLNTGELFF

cdr3_length: 14
d_call: TRBD2
clone_size: once
v_call: TRBV30
j_call: TRBJ2-7
cdr3_nt: TGTGCCTGGACAAGACTAGCGGGAGGGTACGAGCAGTACTTC
cdr3_aa: CAWTRLAGGYEQYF

cdr3_length: 15
d_call: NA
clone_size: NA
v_call: TRBV7-9
j_call: TRBJ1-1
cdr3_nt: TGTGCCAGCAGCCCCGGGCGAGGGGGTGGAACTGAAGCTTTCTTT
cdr3_aa: CASSPGRGGGTEAFF

cdr3_length: 15
d_call: NA
clone_size: NA
v_call: TRBV16
j_call: TRBJ2-1
cdr3_nt: TGTGCCAGCAGCCAACAAGCGGGCCCCTTCAATGAGCAGTTCTTC
cdr3_aa: CASSQQAGPFNEQFF

cdr3_length: 17
d_call: TRBD1
clone_size: NA
v_call: TRBV6-1
j_call: TRBJ1-5
cdr3_nt: TGTGCCAGCAGTGAAACACGACAGGGAGTTTACAATCAGCCCCAGCATTTT
cdr3_aa: CASSETRQGVYNQPQHF

cdr3_length: 15
d_call: NA
clone_size: NA
v_call: TRBV7-9
j_call: TRBJ1-1
cdr3_nt: TGTGCCAGCAGCGACACTGAGCCAGGGGACACTGAAGCTTTCTTT
cdr3_aa: CASSDTEPGDTEAFF

cdr3_length: 11
d_call: NA
clone_size: few
v_call: TRBV20-1
j_call: TRBJ1-2
cdr3_nt: TGCAGTGCTAGAGTTCGGCGGGGCTACACCTTC
cdr3_aa: CSARVRRGYTF

cdr3_length: 12
d_call: NA
clone_size: NA
v_call: TRBV5-6
j_call: TRBJ1-2
cdr3_nt: TGTGCCAGCAGCCTCATAACCTATGGCTACACCTTC
cdr3_aa: CASSLITYGYTF

cdr3_length: 13
d_call: NA
clone_size: NA
v_call: TRBV15
j_call: TRBJ2-1
cdr3_nt: TGTGCCACCAGCCTCCCGCCGGGACTTTGGGAGTTCTTC
cdr3_aa: CATSLPPGLWEFF

cdr3_length: 14
d_call: TRBD2
clone_size: NA
v_call: TRBV13
j_call: TRBJ2-7
cdr3_nt: TGTGCCAGCAGCTCGGGACTAGCGGCCTACGAGCAGTACTTC
cdr3_aa: CASSSGLAAYEQYF

cdr3_length: 17
d_call: NA
clone_size: NA
v_call: TRBV9
j_call: TRBJ2-3
cdr3_nt: TGTGCCAGCGGATTTGACCCAGACACGGACGACACAGATACGCAGTATTTT
cdr3_aa: CASGFDPDTDDTDTQYF

cdr3_length: 14
d_call: NA
clone_size: NA
v_call: TRBV6-1
j_call: TRBJ2-7
cdr3_nt: TGTGCCAGCAGTGAAGAACCGCTAAACCACCAGCAGTACTTC
cdr3_aa: CASSEEPLNHQQYF